Listed below are T cell receptor beta chains from one sample, sequenced in a study of shared clonotypes between healthy human individuals. Some clones are missing from TCRdb's copy, which holds only in-frame ones; the method was immunoSEQ multiplex PCR. The sample shows fewer than 2.5 million clones, 90% to 95% of them seen only once. Specimen: naive CD4+ T cells from PBMCs. These receptors were obtained from a man aged 18 to 29 in good health. Some clones in this sample may be carry-over from other donors' samples. Each CDR3 is given without its conserved first and last residue. The D gene is left open where the match is weak. Clone sizes are given selectively: once, few, many, or a class where the clone is expanded.

j_call d_call cdr3_length v_call clone_size cdr3_aa
TRBJ1-1 TRBD1 13 TRBV5-1 NA ASRNDQGEGTEAF
TRBJ2-1 NA 13 TRBV5-4 NA ASSSKGPSYNEQF
TRBJ2-5 NA 12 TRBV27 NA ASSLSGPRETQY
TRBJ2-7 NA 13 TRBV7-2 once ASSLQRTEQAKQY
TRBJ1-1 TRBD1 14 TRBV7-2 NA ASSWGDRVGYTEAF
TRBJ2-2 TRBD2 12 TRBV9 once ASSVEEGGRELF
TRBJ1-1 NA 13 TRBV6-5 NA ASRLHTGRNTEAF
TRBJ1-3 TRBD1 13 TRBV9 NA ASSVTGGHGNTIY
TRBJ1-6 NA 12 TRBV11-3 NA ASSRTGFDSPLH
TRBJ1-5 TRBD1 14 TRBV30 NA ASTRPGQGRNQPQH
TRBJ2-1 TRBD2 11 TRBV2 NA ASSEAPGGEQF
TRBJ2-1 NA 15 TRBV28 NA ASLGGDSGYSYNEQF
TRBJ2-7 TRBD1 12 TRBV19 NA ASSPGQRAYEQY
TRBJ1-2 NA 13 TRBV2 NA ASRYSEFANCGYT
TRBJ1-1 NA 13 TRBV15 NA ATSRGGPVITEAF
TRBJ2-7 TRBD1 12 TRBV7-9 NA ASSPGTGSHEQY
TRBJ2-3 NA 9 TRBV12-5 NA ASGSLAAQY
TRBJ2-2 NA 11 TRBV9 NA ASTSLNTGELF
TRBJ2-3 TRBD2 14 TRBV5-6 NA ASSFGGGRSTDTQY
TRBJ1-5 NA 13 TRBV5-5 NA ASSLWGGDNQPQH
TRBJ2-1 NA 13 TRBV7-3 NA ASSGGLAAWDEQF
TRBJ2-3 TRBD2 13 TRBV19 NA ASSIGSGGRDTQY
TRBJ2-7 NA 12 TRBV15 NA ATRREYSSYEQY
TRBJ1-5 NA 10 TRBV28 once ASSLGVGPQH
TRBJ2-3 NA 10 TRBV7-2 NA ASASRTDTQY
TRBJ2-1 TRBD2 16 TRBV2 NA ASSVYRLAGGYYNEQF
TRBJ1-4 TRBD1 13 TRBV5-1 NA ASSLPTGTNEKLF
TRBJ2-7 NA 9 TRBV5-1 NA ASSSEYEQY
TRBJ2-5 NA 11 TRBV6-1 NA ASSEIIQETQY
TRBJ1-5 NA 12 TRBV6-4 NA ASSDQDGVGPQH
TRBJ1-1 NA 13 TRBV28 NA ASSSLGQGRSEAF
TRBJ2-1 NA 13 TRBV7-3 NA ASSLQRGRGNEQF
TRBJ2-5 TRBD1 13 TRBV28 NA ASSPIGGARETQY
TRBJ2-6 TRBD1 16 TRBV18 NA ASSPNPQGTSGANVLT
TRBJ2-1 NA 10 TRBV11-3 NA ASSPENNEQF
TRBJ1-1 NA 13 TRBV27 NA ASLDSPYMNTEAF
TRBJ1-3 NA 13 TRBV28 NA ASSMTAGTGNTIY
TRBJ2-5 NA 14 TRBV7-2 NA ASSLGISWGQETQY
TRBJ2-2 TRBD2 15 TRBV7-2 NA ASSLAILAGDTGELF
TRBJ2-6 NA 14 TRBV11-2 NA ASGLRFWTGANVLT
TRBJ1-6 TRBD1 14 TRBV28 NA ASSPLQGAYNSPLH
TRBJ2-3 NA 10 TRBV7-2 NA ASSFRRDTQY
TRBJ2-1 TRBD2 12 TRBV10-3 NA AIRGTSGNNEQF
TRBJ2-3 NA 16 TRBV4-1 NA ASSLGTAGTRVTDTQY
TRBJ2-7 NA 12 TRBV5-1 NA ASSPEGQSYEQY
TRBJ1-2 NA 14 TRBV9 NA ASSTALGELVYGYT
TRBJ1-1 TRBD1 15 TRBV7-9 once ASSSLPGQDLNTEAF
TRBJ2-7 TRBD2 12 TRBV28 NA ASSLNAGAYEQY
TRBJ1-2 NA 11 TRBV11-2 NA ASSLVTVYGYT
TRBJ2-3 TRBD1 14 TRBV19 once ASSQQPGQVTDTQY
TRBJ1-5 TRBD1 13 TRBV5-1 NA ASSLGETGAQPQH
TRBJ1-6 NA 13 TRBV25-1 NA ASRALSSYNSPLH
TRBJ2-7 NA 12 TRBV5-1 once ASRRITATYEQY
TRBJ2-1 NA 9 TRBV5-1 NA ASSAQYEQF
TRBJ1-2 TRBD1 14 TRBV18 NA ASSALFQGDSFGYT